This T cell receptor (beta chain) stems from a study of cytomegalovirus exposure and HLA in healthy donors. General observations from the study: Associated with cytomegalovirus, according to the listing, were approximately 160 TCR beta chains. Productive status was seen about 87% or about 30% of the time for most TCR beta V segments in an earlier analysis. TCR sequences were mostly rare, though some public TCRs occurred in many donors.

This clone occurred a few times. As yet, its antigen is unknown. Primers included in the PCR were 60 Vbeta and 13 Jbeta primers. Sequencing was performed with immunoSEQ multiplex PCR; in TCRdb, only in-frame clones are kept and a portion is missing. The sample contains about 130,000 clones, 83% of which appear only once. Trimming took off 5 bases at V and 1 base at J, with 8 bases between the two ends. The CDR3 length is 13 residues. Germline CDR1 and CDR2: MGHRA and YSYEKL. Sequenced input: PBMCs. This TCR derives from a girl aged 2-10 years in good health and CMV-seronegative. The chain is built from TRBV4-1 and TRBJ2-5, with D tentatively TRBD2 (6 bases). CDR3 protein: CASSGGAQETQYF. The CDR3 DNA sequence: TGCGCCAGCAGCGGAGGGGCCCAAGAGACCCAGTACTTC.